This T cell receptor beta chain was identified in a study of CD8 T cells in Susac syndrome. Germline values: CDR1 MNHEY, CDR2 SMNVEV (reference sequence). Trimming took 1 base from V and 8 from J; bases not matched to a gene: 3. The CDR3 extends over 13 amino acids. cDNA came from roughly 0.5 to 1 ug RNA primed by random hexamers. A multiplex approach, immunoSEQ multiplex PCR, amplified TCR beta CDR3 across 54 Vbeta and 13 Jbeta. From the immunoSEQ multiplex PCR reads, TCRdb called clonotypes with MiXCR, one entry per CDR3 protein. Among 250,000 or so distinct CDR3 sequences listed, around 95% were seen once.

The V and J genes are TRBV27 and TRBJ2-3, with 7 bases fitting TRBD2. The sequencing input was CD4+ T cells from PBMCs. The source of this sequence is a human donor with multiple sclerosis. As DNA, the CDR3 is TGTGCCAGCAGTTTATTCGAGCGGGGTACGCAGTATTTT. Amino acid sequence: CASSLFERGTQYF.